These 19 T cell receptor beta chains were all obtained from the same sample, sequenced in a study of T cells in pancreatic ductal adenocarcinoma. Repertoires were generated with immunoSEQ multiplex PCR, while TCRdb's copy carries only in-frame clones and drops some. The profile shows approximately 97,000 clones, roughly 95% of them singletons. Selected pancreatic ductal adenocarcinoma patients had undergone surgery without neoadjuvant therapy. Material for sequencing was PBMCs. The receptors originated from a human donor with pancreatic ductal adenocarcinoma.

The chain employs TRBV9 and TRBJ2-7; 8 bases fit TRBD1. Per the germline V gene, CDR1 is SGDLS and CDR2 is YYNGEE. Trimming removed 5 bases from V and 3 bases from J; junction bases left unmatched: 7. The CDR3 length is 14 residues. The CDR3 nucleotides read TGTGCCAGCAGTGAGGGACAGGAGCTCTACGAGCAGTACTTC. It is translated as CASSEGQELYEQYF.

The chain joins TRBV15 to TRBJ2-5, with 7 bases identical to TRBD2. The V segment lost 0 bases and the J segment 7 bases; nucleotides outside the gene matches: 17. The CDR3 has 18 amino acids. Per germline, CDR1 LNHNV and CDR2 YYDKDF (reference sequence). The CDR3 region is CATSRDLGDVASGGTQYF. The CDR3 coding sequence is TGTGCCACCAGCAGAGATCTAGGGGACGTAGCTTCGGGGGGGACCCAGTACTTC.

The CDR3 spells CASSVGVGFTSTDTQYF. The DNA for the CDR3 is TGTGCCAGCAGCGTAGGGGTGGGCTTTACTAGCACAGATACGCAGTATTTT. The V gene is TRBV9, the J gene TRBJ2-3; D remains ambiguous. In germline, CDR1 is SGDLS, CDR2 YYNGEE. This CDR3 is built from 17 residues. V was shortened by 0 bases and J by 0 bases, with 14 bases between the two germline ends.

The rearrangement joins TRBV4-1 to TRBJ2-3; weak D call: TRBD2 (5 bases). The CDR3 length is 12 residues. V lost 4 bases and J 6 bases, leaving 8 bases between the germline ends. Germline V CDR1 and CDR2: MGHRA, YSYEKL. This chain's CDR3 is CASSRGEDTQYF. CDR3 nucleotide sequence: TGCGCCAGCAGCCGGGGAGAGGATACGCAGTATTTT.

The chain recombines TRBV21-1 with TRBJ2-5; the table's D call TRBD2 went unverified against the DNA. TRBV21-1 is labeled a pseudogene. The CDR3 totals 13 residues. Written as DNA, the CDR3 is TGTGCCAGCAGCAGCCGGGGACAAGAGACCCAGTACTTC. Amino acids: CASSSRGQETQYF.

This clone appeared a single time. The rearrangement joins TRBV28 to TRBJ2-1, with 7 nucleotides matching TRBD2. J gave up 8 bases and V 7 bases, and 11 bases lay outside the gene matches. CDR1 is MDHEN and CDR2 is SYDVKM in the germline V gene. This CDR3 spans 14 amino acids. CDR3 residues: CASMGAGVSYEQFF. The CDR3 nucleotides read TGTGCCAGCATGGGTGCGGGAGTCTCCTATGAGCAGTTCTTC.

This chain connects TRBV7-6 to TRBJ1-1; a weak D match, TRBD1 (6 bases). Trimming shortened V by 2 bases and J by 8 bases, and 27 bases separated the two germline ends. The CDR3 has 18 residues. Germline lookup yields CDR1 SGHVS and CDR2 FNYEAQ. CDR3 region: CASSLTRGGLGGWNEAFF. The CDR3 DNA is TGTGCCAGCAGCTTAACGCGGGGGGGGCTAGGTGGATGGAACGAAGCTTTCTTT.

The V gene is TRBV11-3, the J gene TRBJ2-7; 10 bases align to TRBD1. This CDR3 comprises 15 residues. The germline V gene encodes CDR1 SGHNT and CDR2 YENEEA. After removal of 5 bases from V and 5 bases from J, the junction contained 9 bases not matched to a gene. CDR3 coding DNA: TGTGCCAGCAGCCGGCCATTAGGACAGGGGGACGAGCAGTACTTC. Translating it yields CASSRPLGQGDEQYF.

The chain uses TRBV11-2 and TRBJ2-5; possibly TRBD2 for D (5 bases). The CDR3 runs to 14 residues. Germline assignment: CDR1 SGHAT and CDR2 FQNNGV. The germline V and J ends were trimmed by 4 bases and 4 bases, with 13 bases remaining between them. CDR3 protein: CASSSVIAGETQYF. In nucleotides, the CDR3 is TGTGCCAGCAGCTCCGTGATCGCGGGAGAGACCCAGTACTTC.

V is TRBV30 and J is TRBJ1-1; D gene uncertain. Germline assignment: CDR1 GTSNPN and CDR2 SVGIG (reference sequence). Between the trimmed V and J ends, which lost 5 bases and 1 base, there was a span of 8 bases. The CDR3 covers 12 residues. For the CDR3, the DNA is TGTGCCTGGTCTCCCTGGAACACTGAAGCTTTCTTT. Translation: CAWSPWNTEAFF.

The rearrangement joins TRBV5-1 to TRBJ2-7; TRBD1 aligns across 7 bases. J was trimmed by 0 bases and V by 7 bases; bases with no gene match: 7. CDR1 SGHRS and CDR2 YFSETQ come from the germline V gene. This CDR3 region has 14 residues. For the CDR3, the DNA is TGCGCCAGCCGACAGGGACCTACCTCCTACGAGCAGTACTTC. The encoded protein is CASRQGPTSYEQYF.

The chain couples TRBV5-4 to TRBJ2-5; TRBD2 aligns across 13 bases. Looked up from germline, CDR1 is SGHNT and CDR2 is YYREEE (reference sequence). The CDR3 spans 16 residues. Trimming removed 4 bases from V and 5 bases from J; junction bases left unmatched: 8. The CDR3 spells CASSPGLAGAGETQYF. The CDR3 DNA reads as TGTGCCAGCAGCCCTGGACTAGCGGGAGCGGGGGAGACCCAGTACTTC.

The chain couples TRBV10-3 to TRBJ2-1; 8 bases agree with TRBD2. CDR1 and CDR2 from the germline V gene are ENHRY and SYGVKD. There are 14 residues in the CDR3. V trimming: 3 bases; J trimming: 4 bases; junction bases outside the gene matches: 2. The CDR3 region has the DNA TGTGCCATCAGTGATTTAGCGGGATACAATGAGCAGTTCTTC. Its protein product is CAISDLAGYNEQFF.

The rearrangement uses TRBV7-6 and TRBJ2-3; D remains unclear. The CDR3 length is 12 residues. Trimming cost V 5 bases and J 0 bases, with 3 bases left between them. Germline V gene data show CDR1 as SGHVS and CDR2 as FNYEAQ. The CDR3 region has the DNA TGTGCCAGCAGCCTTAGCACAGATACGCAGTATTTT. Amino acids: CASSLSTDTQYF.

The rearrangement links TRBV19 to TRBJ2-4; TRBD2 aligns across 14 bases. The J segment lost 6 bases and the V segment lost 1 base, leaving 2 bases of the junction unmatched. From germline, CDR1 is LNHDA and CDR2 SQIVND (reference sequence). This CDR3 has 16 amino acids. The CDR3 bases are TGTGCCAGTAGTATAGCTGGACTAGCGGGGGGAAACATTCAGTACTTC. This encodes CASSIAGLAGGNIQYF. The complete variable domain, with remaining parts taken from reference TRBV19 and TRBJ2-4, reads DGGITQSPKYLFRKEGQNVTLSCEQNLNHDAMYWYRQDPGQGLRLIYYSQIVNDFQKGDIAEGYSVSREKKESFPLTVTSAQKNPTAFYLCASSIAGLAGGNIQYFGAGTRLSVL.

V is TRBV5-4 and J is TRBJ2-7; TRBD2 is a possible D gene (5 bases). Germline V gives CDR1 SGHNT, CDR2 YYREEE (reference sequence). This CDR3 has 13 amino acids. Trimming removed 0 bases from V and 3 bases from J, with 7 bases in between. CDR3 in DNA: TGTGCCAGCAGCTTGGAAGAGGGCTACGAGCAGTACTTC. Encoded protein: CASSLEEGYEQYF.

The V call is TRBV29-1, the J call TRBJ2-2; possible D gene TRBD1, 6 bases. This CDR3 is 13 amino acids long. V was trimmed by 2 bases and J by 4 bases, leaving 8 bases between them. Germline values: CDR1 SQVTM, CDR2 ANQGSEA. The CDR3 nucleotides are TGCAGCGTTGAAAACAGGGCCACCGGGGAGCTGTTTTTT. This translates into CSVENRATGELFF.

The chain combines TRBV5-4 with TRBJ2-3; D remains unclear. The germline V and J ends were trimmed by 2 bases and 5 bases, with 9 bases remaining between them. The CDR3 sequence is 13 residues long. Germline CDR1 is SGHNT and CDR2 is YYREEE (reference sequence). CDR3 loop: CASSLPVGDTQYF. As DNA, the CDR3 is TGTGCCAGCAGCTTACCGGTCGGAGATACGCAGTATTTT.

The genes are TRBV7-2 and TRBJ2-7; 12 nucleotides align to TRBD2. Germline CDR1 and CDR2: SGHTA and FQGNSA. Trimming took 0 bases from V and 7 from J; bases not matched to a gene: 1. The CDR3 consists of 14 residues. CDR3 bases: TGTGCCAGCAGCTTAGCGACTAGCGGGAGAGAGCAGTACTTC. Residues: CASSLATSGREQYF.